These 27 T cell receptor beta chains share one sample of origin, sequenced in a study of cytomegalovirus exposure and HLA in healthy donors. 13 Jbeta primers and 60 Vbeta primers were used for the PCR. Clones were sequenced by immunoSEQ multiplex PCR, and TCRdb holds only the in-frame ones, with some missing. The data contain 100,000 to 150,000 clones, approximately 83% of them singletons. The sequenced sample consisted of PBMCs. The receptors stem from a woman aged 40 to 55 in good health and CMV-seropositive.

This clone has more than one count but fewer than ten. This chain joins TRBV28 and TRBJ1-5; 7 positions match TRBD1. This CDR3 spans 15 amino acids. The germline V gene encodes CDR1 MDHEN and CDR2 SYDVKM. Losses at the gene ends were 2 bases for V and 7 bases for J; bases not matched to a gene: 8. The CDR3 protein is CASSLPDRLYQPQHF. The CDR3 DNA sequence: TGTGCCAGCAGTTTACCGGACAGGTTATACCAGCCCCAGCATTTT.

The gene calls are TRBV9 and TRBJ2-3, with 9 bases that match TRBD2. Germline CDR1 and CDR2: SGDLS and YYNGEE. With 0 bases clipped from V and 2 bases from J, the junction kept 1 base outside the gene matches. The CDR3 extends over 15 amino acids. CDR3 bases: TGTGCCAGCAGCGTAGCTAGCGGGGCCACAGATACGCAGTATTTT. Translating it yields CASSVASGATDTQYF.

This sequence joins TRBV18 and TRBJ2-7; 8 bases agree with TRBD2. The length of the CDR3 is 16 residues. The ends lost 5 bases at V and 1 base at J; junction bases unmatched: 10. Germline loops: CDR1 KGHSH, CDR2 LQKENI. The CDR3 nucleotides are TGTGCCAGCTCAAAGCTAGCGGGTGAAAAATCCTACGAGCAGTACTTC. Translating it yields CASSKLAGEKSYEQYF.

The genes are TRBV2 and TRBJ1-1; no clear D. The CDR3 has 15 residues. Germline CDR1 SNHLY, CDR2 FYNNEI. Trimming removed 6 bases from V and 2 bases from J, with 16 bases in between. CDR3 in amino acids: CASSRTQGGNTEAFF. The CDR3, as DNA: TGTGCCAGCAGCCGCACTCAAGGAGGAAACACTGAAGCTTTCTTT.

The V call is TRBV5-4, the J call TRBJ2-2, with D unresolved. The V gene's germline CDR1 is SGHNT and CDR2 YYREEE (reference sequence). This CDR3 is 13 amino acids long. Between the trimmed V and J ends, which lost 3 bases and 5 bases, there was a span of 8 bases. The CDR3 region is CASSSVDTGELFF. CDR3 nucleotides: TGTGCCAGCAGCTCGGTAGATACCGGGGAGCTGTTTTTT.

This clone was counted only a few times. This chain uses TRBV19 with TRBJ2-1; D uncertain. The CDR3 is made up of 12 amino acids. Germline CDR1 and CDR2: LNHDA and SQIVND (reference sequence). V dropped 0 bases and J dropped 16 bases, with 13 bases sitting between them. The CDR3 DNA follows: TGTGCCAGTAGTATAGAGGGCAAGCCGCTTTTCTTC. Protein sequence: CASSIEGKPLFF.

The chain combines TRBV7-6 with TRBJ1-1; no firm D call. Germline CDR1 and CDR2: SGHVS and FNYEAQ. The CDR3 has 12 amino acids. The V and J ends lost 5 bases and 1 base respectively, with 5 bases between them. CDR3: CASSPWNTEAFF. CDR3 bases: TGTGCCAGCAGCCCCTGGAACACTGAAGCTTTCTTT.

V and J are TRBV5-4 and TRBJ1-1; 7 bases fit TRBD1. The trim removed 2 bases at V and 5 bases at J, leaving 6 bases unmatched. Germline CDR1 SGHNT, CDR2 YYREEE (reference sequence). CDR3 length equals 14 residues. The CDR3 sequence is CASSFRSGGTEAFF. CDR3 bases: TGTGCCAGCAGCTTTAGGTCAGGGGGGACTGAAGCTTTCTTT.

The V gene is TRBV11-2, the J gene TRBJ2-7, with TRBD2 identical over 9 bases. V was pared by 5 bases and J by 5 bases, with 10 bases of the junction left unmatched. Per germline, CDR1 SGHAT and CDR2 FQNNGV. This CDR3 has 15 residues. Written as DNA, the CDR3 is TGTGCCAGCAGCCCCGGACATAGCGGGAGCGACGAGCAGTACTTC. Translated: CASSPGHSGSDEQYF.

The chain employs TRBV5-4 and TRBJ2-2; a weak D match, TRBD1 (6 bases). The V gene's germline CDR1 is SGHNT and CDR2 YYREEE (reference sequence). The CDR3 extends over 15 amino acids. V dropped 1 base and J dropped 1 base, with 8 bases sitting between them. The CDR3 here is CASSLLTGNTGELFF. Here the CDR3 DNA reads TGTGCCAGCAGCTTGCTGACAGGGAACACCGGGGAGCTGTTTTTT. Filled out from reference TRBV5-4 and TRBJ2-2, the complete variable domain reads ETGVTQSPTHLIKTRGQQVTLRCSSQSGHNTVSWYQQALGQGPQFIFQYYREEENGRGNFPPRFSGLQFPNYSSELNVNALELDDSALYLCASSLLTGNTGELFFGEGSRLTVL.

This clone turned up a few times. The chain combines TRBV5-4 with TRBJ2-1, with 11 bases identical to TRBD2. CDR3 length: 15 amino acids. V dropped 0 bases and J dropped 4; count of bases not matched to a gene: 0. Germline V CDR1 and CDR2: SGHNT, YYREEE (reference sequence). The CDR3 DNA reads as TGTGCCAGCAGCTTGGGACTAGCGGGATACAATGAGCAGTTCTTC. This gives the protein CASSLGLAGYNEQFF.

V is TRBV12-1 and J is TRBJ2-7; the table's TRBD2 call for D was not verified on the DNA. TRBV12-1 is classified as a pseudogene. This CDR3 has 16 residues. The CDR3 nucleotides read TGTGCCAGCAGCCACCGCCCTAGCGGGAGGGCGGACGAGCAGTACTTC. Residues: CASSHRPSGRADEQYF.

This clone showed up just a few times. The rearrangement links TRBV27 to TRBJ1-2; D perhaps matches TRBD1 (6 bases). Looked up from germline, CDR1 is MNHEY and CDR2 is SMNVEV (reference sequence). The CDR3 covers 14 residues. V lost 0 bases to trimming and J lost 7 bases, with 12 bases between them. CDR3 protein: CASSLSRGGRGYTF. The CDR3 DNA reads TGTGCCAGCAGTTTATCGAGGGGGGGCCGTGGCTACACCTTC.

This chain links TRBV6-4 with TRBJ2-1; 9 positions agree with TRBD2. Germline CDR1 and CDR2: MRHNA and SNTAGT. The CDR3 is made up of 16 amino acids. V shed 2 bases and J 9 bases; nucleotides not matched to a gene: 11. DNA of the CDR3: TGTGCCAGCAGTGACAATAGCGGGAGAAGTGTGAGTGAGCAGTTCTTC. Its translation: CASSDNSGRSVSEQFF.

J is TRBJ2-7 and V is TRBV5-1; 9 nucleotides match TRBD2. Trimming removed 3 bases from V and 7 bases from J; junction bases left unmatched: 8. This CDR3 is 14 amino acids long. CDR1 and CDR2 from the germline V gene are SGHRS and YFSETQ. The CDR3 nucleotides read TGCGCCAGCAGCTCGGGACTAGCTACTGAGGAGCAGTACTTC. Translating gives CASSSGLATEEQYF.

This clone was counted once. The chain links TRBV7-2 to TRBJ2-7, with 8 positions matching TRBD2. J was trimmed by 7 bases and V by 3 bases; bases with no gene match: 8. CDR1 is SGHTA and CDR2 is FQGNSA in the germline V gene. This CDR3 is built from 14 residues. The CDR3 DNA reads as TGTGCCAGCAGCTTTAAAGCGGGAGCAGGGGAGCAGTACTTC. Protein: CASSFKAGAGEQYF.

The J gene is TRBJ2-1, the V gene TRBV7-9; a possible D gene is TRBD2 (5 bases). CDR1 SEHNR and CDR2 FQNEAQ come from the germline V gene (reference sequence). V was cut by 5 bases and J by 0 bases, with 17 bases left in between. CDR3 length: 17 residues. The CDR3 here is CASSPRIVASSYNEQFF. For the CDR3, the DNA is TGTGCCAGCAGCCCCCGCATTGTAGCGAGCTCCTACAATGAGCAGTTCTTC. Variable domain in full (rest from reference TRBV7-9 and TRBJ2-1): DTGVSQNPRHKITKRGQNVTFRCDPISEHNRLYWYRQTLGQGPEFLTYFQNEAQLEKSRLLSDRFSAERPKGSFSTLEIQRTEQGDSAMYLCASSPRIVASSYNEQFFGPGTRLTVL.

The chain's CDR3 is CASSLFMADYEQYF. The DNA for the CDR3 is TGTGCCAGCAGTTTATTCATGGCAGACTACGAGCAGTACTTC. The chain joins TRBV27 to TRBJ2-7; D uncertain. The CDR3 contains 14 residues. From germline, CDR1 is MNHEY and CDR2 SMNVEV (reference sequence). V was trimmed by 1 base and J by 3 bases, leaving 10 bases between them.

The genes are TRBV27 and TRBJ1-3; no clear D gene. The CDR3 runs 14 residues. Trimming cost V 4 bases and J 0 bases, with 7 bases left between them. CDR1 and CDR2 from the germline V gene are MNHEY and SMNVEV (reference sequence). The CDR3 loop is CASSSRSSGNTIYF. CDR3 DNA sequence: TGTGCCAGCAGTTCAAGGAGCTCTGGAAACACCATATATTTT.

In nucleotides, the CDR3 is TGCAGCGTTGGGGGCCACCAAACTAATGAGCAGTTCTTC. Its translation is CSVGGHQTNEQFF. The chain couples TRBV29-1 to TRBJ2-1; maybe TRBD1 (5 bases). In germline, CDR1 is SQVTM, CDR2 ANQGSEA. V lost 4 bases to trimming and J lost 7 bases, with 14 bases between them. The CDR3 runs 13 residues.

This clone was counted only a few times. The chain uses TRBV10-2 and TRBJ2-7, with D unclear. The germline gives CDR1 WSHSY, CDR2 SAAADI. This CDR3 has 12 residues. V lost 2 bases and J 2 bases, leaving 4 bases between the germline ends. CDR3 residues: CASSEAAYEQYF. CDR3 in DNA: TGCGCCAGCAGTGAGGCGGCCTACGAGCAGTACTTC.

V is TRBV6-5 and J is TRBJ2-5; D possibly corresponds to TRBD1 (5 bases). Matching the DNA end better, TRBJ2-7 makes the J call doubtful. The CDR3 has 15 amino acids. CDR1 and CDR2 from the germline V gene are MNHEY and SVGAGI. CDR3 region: CASSLLTGVSYEQYF. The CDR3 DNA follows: TGTGCCAGCAGTTTACTAACAGGAGTCTCCTACGAGCAGTACTTC.

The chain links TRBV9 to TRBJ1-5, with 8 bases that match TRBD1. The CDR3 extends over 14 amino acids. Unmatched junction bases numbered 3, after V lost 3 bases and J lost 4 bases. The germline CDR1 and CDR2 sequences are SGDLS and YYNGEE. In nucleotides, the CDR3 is TGTGCCAGCAGCGGGGGACAGGTAAATCAGCCCCAGCATTTT. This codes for CASSGGQVNQPQHF. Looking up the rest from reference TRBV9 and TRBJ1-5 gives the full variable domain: DSGVTQTPKHLITATGQRVTLRCSPRSGDLSVYWYQQSLDQGLQFLIQYYNGEERAKGNILERFSAQQFPDLHSELNLSSLELGDSALYFCASSGGQVNQPQHFGDGTRLSIL.

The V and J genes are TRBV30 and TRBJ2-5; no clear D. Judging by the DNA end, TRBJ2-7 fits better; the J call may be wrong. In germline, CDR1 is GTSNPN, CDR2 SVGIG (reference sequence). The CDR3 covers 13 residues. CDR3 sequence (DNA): TGTGCCTGGAGTGTGTCCAAGGACTACGAGCAGTACTTC. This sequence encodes CAWSVSKDYEQYF.

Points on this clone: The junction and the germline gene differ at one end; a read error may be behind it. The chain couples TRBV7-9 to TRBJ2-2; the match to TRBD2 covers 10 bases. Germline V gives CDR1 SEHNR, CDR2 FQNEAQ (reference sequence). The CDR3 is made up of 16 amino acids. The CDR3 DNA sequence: TGTTCCAGCAGCCCGCACCTAGCGGGAGTCACCGGGGAGCTGTTTTTT. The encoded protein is CSSSPHLAGVTGELFF.

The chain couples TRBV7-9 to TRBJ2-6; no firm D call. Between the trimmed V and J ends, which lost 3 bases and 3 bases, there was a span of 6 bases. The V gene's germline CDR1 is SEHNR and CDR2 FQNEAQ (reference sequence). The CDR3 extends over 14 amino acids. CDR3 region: CASSFGVGANVLTF. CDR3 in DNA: TGTGCCAGCAGCTTTGGAGTTGGGGCCAACGTCCTGACTTTC.

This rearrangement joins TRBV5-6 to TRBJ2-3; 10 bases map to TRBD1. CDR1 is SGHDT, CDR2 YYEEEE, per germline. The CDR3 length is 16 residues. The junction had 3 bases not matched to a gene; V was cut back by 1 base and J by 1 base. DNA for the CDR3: TGTGCCAGCAGCTTGACCGGGACAGGGGGCACAGATACGCAGTATTTT. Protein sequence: CASSLTGTGGTDTQYF.